The 28 T cell receptor beta chains below all came from one sample that was sequenced in a study of response to subunit inactivated influenza vaccine. TCRdb fed the RT-PCR reads into MiXCR, producing one record per CDR3 protein. The profile shows fewer than 350,000 distinct CDR3 sequences, 21% of them singletons. This specimen consisted of PBMCs from blood, obtained 21 months after vaccination. The receptors originated from a man aged 50 to 75 who received an inactivated influenza vaccine.

This clonotype has more than one count but fewer than ten. The chain couples TRBV30 to TRBJ2-2; 9 bases align to TRBD1. V gave up 0 bases and J gave up 3 bases; unmatched junction bases: 5. Germline CDR1 GTSNPN, CDR2 SVGIG (reference sequence). The CDR3 length is 16 residues. The CDR3 nucleotides read TGTGCCTGGAGTGTACGAGGACAGGGGTACACCGGGGAGCTGTTTTTT. It specifies CAWSVRGQGYTGELFF.

This chain uses TRBV28 with TRBJ2-7; TRBD1 is a possible D gene (6 bases). Trimming took off 5 bases at V and 3 bases at J, with 20 bases between the two ends. Germline V lookup: CDR1 MDHEN, CDR2 SYDVKM. This CDR3 has 16 amino acids. The CDR3 sequence: CASSPIARQGNYEQYF. DNA of the CDR3: TGTGCCAGCAGTCCCATAGCGAGGCAGGGGAACTACGAGCAGTACTTC. Full variable domain (missing parts from reference TRBV28 and TRBJ2-7): DVKVTQSSRYLVKRTGEKVFLECVQDMDHENMFWYRQDPGLGLRLIYFSYDVKMKEKGDIPEGYSVSREKKERFSLILESASTNQTSMYLCASSPIARQGNYEQYFGPGTRLTVT.

The CDR3 nucleotides read TGCAGTGCTAGAGAGAGCGCACCAGGGGCCCAGTACTTC. It is translated as CSARESAPGAQYF. The chain carries TRBV20-1 and TRBJ2-5; tentative D call: TRBD1 (6 bases). This CDR3 has 13 residues. The V and J ends lost 0 bases and 9 bases respectively, with 14 bases between them. Germline lookup yields CDR1 DFQATT and CDR2 SNEGSKA (reference sequence).

The chain uses TRBV20-1 and TRBJ1-2; D gene ambiguous. The CDR3 consists of 10 residues. Germline values: CDR1 DFQATT, CDR2 SNEGSKA (reference sequence). V lost 3 bases to trimming and J lost 5 bases, with 4 bases between them. The CDR3 loop is CSARGYGYTF. The CDR3 DNA sequence: TGCAGTGCTAGGGGATATGGCTACACCTTC.

This chain links TRBV6-1 with TRBJ1-5; possible D gene TRBD1, 6 bases. The length of the CDR3 is 15 residues. In germline, CDR1 is MNHNS, CDR2 SASEGT. Between the trimmed V and J ends, which lost 3 bases and 3 bases, there was a span of 12 bases. The CDR3 DNA sequence: TGTGCCAGCAGTGATGTGGACAGCAACAATCAGCCCCAGCATTTT. As protein: CASSDVDSNNQPQHF.

This clonotype was seen once. J is TRBJ2-7 and V is TRBV9, with 8 bases identical to TRBD1. Germline-derived CDR1 and CDR2 are SGDLS and YYNGEE. V shed 4 bases, J shed 1 base, and the junction held 7 bases outside the gene matches. This CDR3 is 15 amino acids long. CDR3 bases: TGTGCCAGCAGCCCGGGACAGGACCCTTCCTACGAGCAGTACTTC. Protein sequence: CASSPGQDPSYEQYF.

The table lists this clonotype with a few counts. CDR3 protein: CASSPGGLRQETQYF. CDR3 coding DNA: TGTGCCAGCAGCCCCGGAGGCCTGAGGCAAGAGACCCAGTACTTC. The chain links TRBV28 to TRBJ2-5; a possible D gene is TRBD2 (5 bases). Per germline, CDR1 MDHEN and CDR2 SYDVKM. The V end lost 6 bases, the J end lost 2 bases, and 16 bases lay between the germline ends. CDR3 size: 15 residues.

The genes are TRBV12-3 or TRBV12-4 and TRBJ2-5; possibly TRBD2 for D (5 bases). V lost 2 bases to trimming and J lost 5 bases, with 6 bases between them. This CDR3 is 12 amino acids long. CDR3 sequence reads: CASSLIAETQYF. The DNA of the CDR3 is TGTGCCAGCAGTTTAATAGCGGAGACCCAGTACTTC.

The chain employs TRBV3-1 and TRBJ2-2; TRBD2 agrees at 7 bases. Germline V CDR1 and CDR2: LGHDT, YNNKEL (reference sequence). The CDR3 covers 16 residues. Losses at the gene ends were 5 bases for V and 6 bases for J; bases not matched to a gene: 12. The CDR3 spells CASSYLGGREPGELFF. CDR3 bases: TGTGCCAGCAGCTACCTAGGAGGGAGGGAACCCGGGGAGCTGTTTTTT.

This clonotype was picked up a small number of times. V is TRBV25-1 and J is TRBJ2-4, with 11 bases fitting TRBD2. This CDR3 spans 15 amino acids. CDR1 is MGHDK, CDR2 SYGVNS, per germline. Losses at the gene ends were 6 bases for V and 1 base for J; bases not matched to a gene: 2. CDR3 DNA sequence: TGTGCCAGCAGACCTAGCGGGGGGGCCAAAAACATTCAGTACTTC. The encoded protein is CASRPSGGAKNIQYF.

This clonotype was counted a few times. The chain couples TRBV12-3 or TRBV12-4 to TRBJ2-5; weak D call: TRBD1 (6 bases). The CDR3 consists of 14 residues. V was pared by 5 bases and J by 5 bases, with 15 bases between. CDR3 protein: CASSRSGAAETQYF. In DNA, the CDR3 is TGTGCCAGCAGTCGCTCAGGGGCTGCGGAGACCCAGTACTTC.

This clonotype was counted only a few times. The chain carries TRBV5-6 and TRBJ1-6; D remains unclear. This CDR3 has 13 residues. In germline, CDR1 is SGHDT, CDR2 YYEEEE. V lost 4 bases and J 14 bases, leaving 16 bases between the germline ends. The CDR3 nucleotides are TGTGCCAGCAGCCCCACCCGCTTAGGAGCCCTCCACTTT. Its translation is CASSPTRLGALHF.

At least ten counts were recorded for this clonotype. This chain links TRBV4-3 with TRBJ2-7, with D perhaps matching TRBD1 (6 bases). The ends were cut back, 0 bases at V and 0 bases at J, with 12 bases in the middle. Germline CDR1 and CDR2: LGHNA and YSLEER. CDR3 length: 16 residues. The CDR3 spells CASSQEAQGYSYEQYF. CDR3 bases: TGCGCCAGCAGCCAAGAGGCGCAGGGGTACTCCTACGAGCAGTACTTC.

Points on this clonotype: Compared with germline, one end of the junction differs, possibly owing to a read error. The J gene is TRBJ1-4, the V gene TRBV6-1, with TRBD1 matching 7 bases. CDR1 is MNHNS, CDR2 SASEGT, per germline. CDR3 size: 14 residues. CDR3 amino acids: CASSPGTAKEKLFF. The CDR3 nucleotides read TGTGCCAGCAGTCCCGGGACAGCTAAAGAAAAACTGTTTTTT.

This sequence joins TRBV4-2 and TRBJ2-5, with TRBD2 matching 8 bases. This CDR3 comprises 16 residues. Germline V CDR1 and CDR2: LGHNA, YNFKEQ. The junction had 5 bases not matched to a gene; V was cut back by 1 base and J by 1 base. The CDR3 sequence is CASSQAGTRGQETQYF. The CDR3 DNA reads TGTGCCAGCAGCCAAGCCGGGACTAGGGGCCAAGAGACCCAGTACTTC.

The chain uses TRBV12-3 or TRBV12-4 and TRBJ2-2; D is possibly TRBD2 (5 bases). V lost 6 bases to trimming and J lost 5 bases, with 13 bases between them. This CDR3 is built from 14 residues. CDR3 nucleotides: TGTGCCAGCAGCTCCCGCCCGGGGACCGGGGAGCTGTTTTTT. Protein product: CASSSRPGTGELFF.

CDR3 in amino acids: CASSQGGLGTEAFF. CDR3 DNA sequence: TGCGCCAGCAGCCAAGGGGGCCTGGGGACTGAAGCTTTCTTT. The chain links TRBV4-1 to TRBJ1-1; TRBD1 might be the D (5 bases). The germline V gene has CDR1 MGHRA and CDR2 YSYEKL. The V and J ends lost 1 base and 5 bases respectively, with 11 bases between them. This CDR3 is 14 amino acids long.

The chain couples TRBV29-1 to TRBJ2-1, with D perhaps matching TRBD2 (6 bases). Trimming removed 0 bases from V and 0 bases from J, with 9 bases in between. Germline CDR1 SQVTM, CDR2 ANQGSEA. This CDR3 region has 15 residues. The CDR3, as DNA: TGCAGCGTTGAAGATCCCGGGAGCTCCTACAATGAGCAGTTCTTC. This translates into CSVEDPGSSYNEQFF.

In this sample, this clonotype turned up a few times. This chain connects TRBV9 to TRBJ2-5, with D unclear. The CDR3 is made up of 15 amino acids. Germline V CDR1 and CDR2: SGDLS, YYNGEE. The V and J ends lost 0 bases and 1 base respectively, with 10 bases between them. DNA for the CDR3: TGTGCCAGCAGCGTAGAGCCCAGATCCCAAGAGACCCAGTACTTC. This codes for CASSVEPRSQETQYF.

V gene TRBV20-1 combines with J gene TRBJ1-2; 7 positions agree with TRBD1. V gave up 6 bases and J gave up 4 bases; unmatched junction bases: 17. The CDR3 consists of 16 residues. The germline V gene has CDR1 DFQATT and CDR2 SNEGSKA (reference sequence). CDR3 coding DNA: TGCAGTGCGCACAACTCCGGGACAGCCTCTTCCTATGGCTACACCTTC. Protein product: CSAHNSGTASSYGYTF.

The chain links TRBV20-1 to TRBJ1-1; 7 bases match TRBD1. This CDR3 has 11 residues. CDR1 DFQATT and CDR2 SNEGSKA come from the germline V gene (reference sequence). The CDR3 DNA is TGCAGATACAGGGGGAACACTGAAGCTTTCTTT. The encoded protein is CRYRGNTEAFF.

The chain carries TRBV14 and TRBJ1-2; no clear D. Trimming took 0 bases from V and 8 from J, leaving 19 bases between them. The CDR3 is 16 amino acids. Per germline, CDR1 SGHDN and CDR2 FVKESK. The CDR3, as DNA: TGTGCCAGCAGCCAAGATTTGGTAGGGCAGGCGGAAGGCTACACCTTC. The encoded protein is CASSQDLVGQAEGYTF. The entire variable domain, with the rest obtained from reference TRBV14 and TRBJ1-2, is as follows: EAGVTQFPSHSVIEKGQTVTLRCDPISGHDNLYWYRRVMGKEIKFLLHFVKESKQDESGMPNNRFLAERTGGTYSTLKVQPAELEDSGVYFCASSQDLVGQAEGYTFGSGTRLTVV.

This clonotype was observed a few times. The chain is built from TRBV15 and TRBJ1-6, with 9 nucleotides matching TRBD1. The CDR3 covers 17 residues. Looked up from germline, CDR1 is LNHNV and CDR2 is YYDKDF (reference sequence). J was trimmed by 9 bases and V by 3 bases; bases with no gene match: 12. The CDR3 reads CATSSQNTGQGRSPLHF. The DNA of the CDR3 is TGTGCCACCAGCAGTCAGAATACTGGACAGGGGCGTTCACCCCTCCACTTT.

The chain combines TRBV7-9 with TRBJ2-4; 8 nucleotides match TRBD1. The CDR3 has 12 amino acids. J lost 8 bases, V lost 5 bases, and 2 bases had no gene match. Germline lookup yields CDR1 SEHNR and CDR2 FQNEAQ (reference sequence). CDR3 amino acids: CASSLDRDIQYF. CDR3 bases: TGTGCCAGCAGCCTGGACAGGGACATTCAGTACTTC.

The chain is built from TRBV5-7 and TRBJ2-7; TRBD1 agrees at 7 bases. TRBV5-7 is an ORF for which the function is uncertain. The CDR3 length is 13 residues. V trimming: 3 bases; J trimming: 5 bases; junction bases outside the gene matches: 5. The CDR3 DNA is TGTGCCAGCAGCTCGACAGGGCCCGACGAGCAGTACTTC. Protein sequence: CASSSTGPDEQYF.

This clonotype occurred a few times. This chain links TRBV19 with TRBJ2-7; the D gene is possibly TRBD1 (6 bases). The CDR3 sequence is 13 residues long. Germline loops: CDR1 LNHDA, CDR2 SQIVND (reference sequence). V gave up 1 base and J gave up 3 bases, with 7 bases separating them. The CDR3 nucleotides are TGTGCCAGTAGTATAGGGACAGACTACGAGCAGTACTTC. This translates into CASSIGTDYEQYF.

This chain joins TRBV10-3 and TRBJ2-1; maybe TRBD2 (5 bases). This CDR3 has 14 residues. V lost 3 bases and J 6 bases, leaving 12 bases between the germline ends. CDR1 ENHRY and CDR2 SYGVKD come from the germline V gene. CDR3 sequence reads: CAISELVGGNEQFF. For the CDR3, the DNA is TGTGCCATCAGTGAACTAGTCGGCGGCAATGAGCAGTTCTTC.

There are a few counts of this clonotype. J is TRBJ1-4 and V is TRBV10-3, with D perhaps matching TRBD1 (6 bases). Per the germline V gene, CDR1 is ENHRY and CDR2 is SYGVKD. The CDR3 runs to 15 residues. Trimming pared 0 bases from V and 7 bases from J, leaving 12 bases between. The CDR3 sequence: CAISESKGGGEKLFF. The CDR3 nucleotides are TGTGCCATCAGTGAGTCGAAGGGAGGGGGTGAAAAACTGTTTTTT.